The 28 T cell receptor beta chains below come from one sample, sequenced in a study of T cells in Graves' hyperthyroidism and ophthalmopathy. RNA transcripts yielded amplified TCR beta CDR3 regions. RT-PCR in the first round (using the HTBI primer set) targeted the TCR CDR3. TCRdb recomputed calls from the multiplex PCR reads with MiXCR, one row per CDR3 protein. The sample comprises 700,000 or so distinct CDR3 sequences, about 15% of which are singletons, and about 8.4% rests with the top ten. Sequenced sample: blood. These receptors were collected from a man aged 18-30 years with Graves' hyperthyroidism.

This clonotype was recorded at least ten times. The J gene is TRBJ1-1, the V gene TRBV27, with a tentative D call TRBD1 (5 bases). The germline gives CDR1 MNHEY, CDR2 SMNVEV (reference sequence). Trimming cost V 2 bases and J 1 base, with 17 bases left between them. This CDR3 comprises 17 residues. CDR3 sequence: CASSLVGVGQPNTEAFF. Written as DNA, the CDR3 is TGTGCCAGCAGTTTAGTGGGGGTGGGGCAGCCGAACACTGAAGCTTTCTTT.

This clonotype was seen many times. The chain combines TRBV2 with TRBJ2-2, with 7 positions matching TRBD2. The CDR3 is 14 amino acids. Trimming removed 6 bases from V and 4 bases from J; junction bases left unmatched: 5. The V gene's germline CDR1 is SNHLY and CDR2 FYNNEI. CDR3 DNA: TGTGCCAGCAGGCCGAGGACTAGCACCGGGGAGCTGTTTTTT. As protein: CASRPRTSTGELFF.

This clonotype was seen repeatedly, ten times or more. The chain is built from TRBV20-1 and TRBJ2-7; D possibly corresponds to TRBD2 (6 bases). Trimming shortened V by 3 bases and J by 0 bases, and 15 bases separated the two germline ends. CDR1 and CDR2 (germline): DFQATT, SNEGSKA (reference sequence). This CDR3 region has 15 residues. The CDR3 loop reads CSARGGGNGSYEQYF. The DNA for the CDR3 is TGCAGTGCTAGGGGGGGTGGGAATGGCTCCTACGAGCAGTACTTC.

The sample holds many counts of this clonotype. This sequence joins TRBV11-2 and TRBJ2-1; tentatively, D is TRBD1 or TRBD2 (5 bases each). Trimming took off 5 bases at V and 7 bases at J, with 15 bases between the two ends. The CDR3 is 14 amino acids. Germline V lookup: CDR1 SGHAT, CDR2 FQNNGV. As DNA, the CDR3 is TGTGCCAGCAGCCTTACTCGCAGGGAGAATGAGCAGTTCTTC. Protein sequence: CASSLTRRENEQFF.

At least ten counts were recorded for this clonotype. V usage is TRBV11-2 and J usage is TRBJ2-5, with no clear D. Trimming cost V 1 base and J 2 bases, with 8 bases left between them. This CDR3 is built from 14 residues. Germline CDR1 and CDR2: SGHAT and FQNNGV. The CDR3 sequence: CASSLVVGQETQYF. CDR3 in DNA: TGTGCCAGCAGCTTAGTGGTCGGACAAGAGACCCAGTACTTC.

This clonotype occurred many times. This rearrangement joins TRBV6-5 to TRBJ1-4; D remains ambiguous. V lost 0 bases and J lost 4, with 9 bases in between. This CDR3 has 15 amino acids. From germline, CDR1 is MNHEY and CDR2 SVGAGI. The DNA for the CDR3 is TGTGCCAGCAGTTACTCGACGGGTGTTAATGAAAAACTGTTTTTT. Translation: CASSYSTGVNEKLFF.

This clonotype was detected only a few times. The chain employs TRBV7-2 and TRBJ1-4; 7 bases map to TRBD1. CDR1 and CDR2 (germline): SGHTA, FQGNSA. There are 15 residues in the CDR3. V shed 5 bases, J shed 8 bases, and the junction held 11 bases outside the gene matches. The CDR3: CASSTVTGLGEKLFF. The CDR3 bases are TGTGCCAGCAGCACCGTGACAGGGCTCGGCGAAAAACTGTTTTTT. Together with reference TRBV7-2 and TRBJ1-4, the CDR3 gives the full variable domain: GAGVSQSPSNKVTEKGKDVELRCDPISGHTALYWYRQSLGQGLEFLIYFQGNSAPDKSGLPSDRFSAERTGGSVSTLTIQRTQQEDSAVYLCASSTVTGLGEKLFFGSGTQLSVL.

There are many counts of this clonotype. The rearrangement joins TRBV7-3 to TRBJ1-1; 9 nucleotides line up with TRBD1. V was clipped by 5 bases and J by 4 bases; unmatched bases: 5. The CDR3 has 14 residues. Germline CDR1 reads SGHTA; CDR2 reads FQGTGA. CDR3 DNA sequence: TGTGCCAGCAGCCCGACGGGACAGGGCACTGAAGCTTTCTTT. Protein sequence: CASSPTGQGTEAFF.

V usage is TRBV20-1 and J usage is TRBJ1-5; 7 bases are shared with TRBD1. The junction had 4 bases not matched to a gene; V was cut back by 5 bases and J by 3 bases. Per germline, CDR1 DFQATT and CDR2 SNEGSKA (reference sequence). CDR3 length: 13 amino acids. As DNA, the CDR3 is TGCAGTGCTCGGGACAGCCCCAATCAGCCCCAGCATTTT. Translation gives CSARDSPNQPQHF.

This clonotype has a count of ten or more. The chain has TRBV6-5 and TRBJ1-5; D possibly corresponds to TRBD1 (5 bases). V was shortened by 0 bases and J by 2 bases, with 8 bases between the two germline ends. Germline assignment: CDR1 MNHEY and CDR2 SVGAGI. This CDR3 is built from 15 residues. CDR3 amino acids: CASSYSGVGNQPQHF. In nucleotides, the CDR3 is TGTGCCAGCAGTTACTCGGGGGTAGGCAATCAGCCCCAGCATTTT.

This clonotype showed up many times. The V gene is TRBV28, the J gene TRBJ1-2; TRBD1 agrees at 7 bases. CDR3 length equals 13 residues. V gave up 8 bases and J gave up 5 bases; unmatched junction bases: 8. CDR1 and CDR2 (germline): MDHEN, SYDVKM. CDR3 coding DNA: TGTGCCAGCGCCCCGGGACAGCTATATGGCTACACCTTC. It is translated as CASAPGQLYGYTF.

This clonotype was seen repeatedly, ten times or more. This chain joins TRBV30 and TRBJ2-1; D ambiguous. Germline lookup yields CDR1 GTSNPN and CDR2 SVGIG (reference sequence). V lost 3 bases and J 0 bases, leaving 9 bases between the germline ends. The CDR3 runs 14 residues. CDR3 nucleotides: TGTGCCTGGAGCCATGGCCTCTCCTACAATGAGCAGTTCTTC. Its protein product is CAWSHGLSYNEQFF.

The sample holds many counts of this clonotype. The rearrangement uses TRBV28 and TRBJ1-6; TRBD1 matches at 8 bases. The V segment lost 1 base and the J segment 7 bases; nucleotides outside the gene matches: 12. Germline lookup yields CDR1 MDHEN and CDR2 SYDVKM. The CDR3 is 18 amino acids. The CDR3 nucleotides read TGTGCCAGCAGTTTATATTTTCCCCAGGGGGCCTTGAATTCACCCCTCCACTTT. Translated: CASSLYFPQGALNSPLHF. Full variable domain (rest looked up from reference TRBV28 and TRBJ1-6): DVKVTQSSRYLVKRTGEKVFLECVQDMDHENMFWYRQDPGLGLRLIYFSYDVKMKEKGDIPEGYSVSREKKERFSLILESASTNQTSMYLCASSLYFPQGALNSPLHFGNGTRLTVT.

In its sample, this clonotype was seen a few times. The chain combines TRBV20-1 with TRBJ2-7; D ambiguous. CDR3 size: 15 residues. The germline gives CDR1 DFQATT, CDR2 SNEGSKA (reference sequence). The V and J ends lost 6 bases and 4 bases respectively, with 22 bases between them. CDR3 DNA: TGCAGTGCCCTTTTGACGGTTGATGGAATTTACGAGCAGTACTTC. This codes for CSALLTVDGIYEQYF.

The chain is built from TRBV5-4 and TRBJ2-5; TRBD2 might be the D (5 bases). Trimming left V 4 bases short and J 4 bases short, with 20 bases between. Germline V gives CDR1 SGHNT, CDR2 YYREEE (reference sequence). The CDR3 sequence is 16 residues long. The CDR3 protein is CASSLGGRGHGETQYF. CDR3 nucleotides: TGTGCCAGCAGCCTAGGTGGAAGAGGGCACGGAGAGACCCAGTACTTC.

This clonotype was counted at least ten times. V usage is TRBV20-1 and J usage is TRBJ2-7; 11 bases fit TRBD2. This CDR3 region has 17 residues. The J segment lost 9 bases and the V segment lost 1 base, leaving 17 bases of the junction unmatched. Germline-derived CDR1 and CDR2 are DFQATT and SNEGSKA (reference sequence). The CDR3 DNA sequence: TGCAGTGCTAGAGGGGTGCCTAGCGGGAGGACTCCTAATGGGCAGTACTTC. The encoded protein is CSARGVPSGRTPNGQYF.

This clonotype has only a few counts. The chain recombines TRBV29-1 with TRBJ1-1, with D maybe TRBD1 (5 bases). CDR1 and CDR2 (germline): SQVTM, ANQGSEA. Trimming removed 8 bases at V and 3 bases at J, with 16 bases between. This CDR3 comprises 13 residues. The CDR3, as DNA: TGCAGCACTAGAGCAGGGTCTGACACTGAAGCTTTCTTT. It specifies CSTRAGSDTEAFF. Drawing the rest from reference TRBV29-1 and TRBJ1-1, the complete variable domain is SAVISQKPSRDICQRGTSLTIQCQVDSQVTMMFWYRQQPGQSLTLIATANQGSEATYESGFVIDKFPISRPNLTFSTLTVSNMSPEDSSIYLCSTRAGSDTEAFFGQGTRLTVV.

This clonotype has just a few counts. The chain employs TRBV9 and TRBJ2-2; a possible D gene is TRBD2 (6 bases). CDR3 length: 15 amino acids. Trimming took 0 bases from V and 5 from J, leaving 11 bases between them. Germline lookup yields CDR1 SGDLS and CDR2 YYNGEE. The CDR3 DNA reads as TGTGCCAGCAGCGTAGAGGAGGGTAGGACCGGGGAGCTGTTTTTT. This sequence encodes CASSVEEGRTGELFF.

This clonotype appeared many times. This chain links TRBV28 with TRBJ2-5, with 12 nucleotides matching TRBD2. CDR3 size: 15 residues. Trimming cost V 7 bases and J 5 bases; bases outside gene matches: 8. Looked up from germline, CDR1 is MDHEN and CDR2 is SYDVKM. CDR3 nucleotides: TGTGCCAGCAATCCTAGCGGGAGGGCCCGGGAGACCCAGTACTTC. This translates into CASNPSGRARETQYF.

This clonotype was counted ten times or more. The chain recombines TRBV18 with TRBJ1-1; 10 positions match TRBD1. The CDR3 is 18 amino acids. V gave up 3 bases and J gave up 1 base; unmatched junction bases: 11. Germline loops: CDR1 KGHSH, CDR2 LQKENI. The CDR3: CASSPLVRDRGRNTEAFF. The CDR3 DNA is TGTGCCAGCTCACCCCTCGTCCGGGACAGGGGTAGGAACACTGAAGCTTTCTTT.

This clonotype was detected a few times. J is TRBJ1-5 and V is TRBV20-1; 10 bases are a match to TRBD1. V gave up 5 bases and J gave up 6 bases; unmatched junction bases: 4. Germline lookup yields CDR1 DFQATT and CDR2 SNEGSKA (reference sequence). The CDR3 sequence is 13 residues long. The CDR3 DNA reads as TGCAGTGCTCACCGGGACAGGGGTCAGCCCCAGCATTTT. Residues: CSAHRDRGQPQHF.

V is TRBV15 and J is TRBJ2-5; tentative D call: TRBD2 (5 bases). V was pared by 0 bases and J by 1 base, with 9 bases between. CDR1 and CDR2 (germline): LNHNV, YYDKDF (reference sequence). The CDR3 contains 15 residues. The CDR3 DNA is TGTGCCACCAGCAGAGATTGGCGGGTCCAAGAGACCCAGTACTTC. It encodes CATSRDWRVQETQYF.

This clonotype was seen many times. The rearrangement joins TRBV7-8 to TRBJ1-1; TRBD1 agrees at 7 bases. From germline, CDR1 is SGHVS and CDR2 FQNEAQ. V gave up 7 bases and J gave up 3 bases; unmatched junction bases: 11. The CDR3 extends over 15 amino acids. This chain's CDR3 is CASTRAGTVDTEAFF. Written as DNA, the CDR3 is TGTGCCAGCACCAGGGCGGGGACAGTTGACACTGAAGCTTTCTTT.

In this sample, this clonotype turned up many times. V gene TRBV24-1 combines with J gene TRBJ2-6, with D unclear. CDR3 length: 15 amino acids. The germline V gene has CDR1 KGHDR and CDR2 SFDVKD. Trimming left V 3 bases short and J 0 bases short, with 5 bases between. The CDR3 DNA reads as TGTGCCACCAGTGATACAGCCTCTGGGGCCAACGTCCTGACTTTC. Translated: CATSDTASGANVLTF.

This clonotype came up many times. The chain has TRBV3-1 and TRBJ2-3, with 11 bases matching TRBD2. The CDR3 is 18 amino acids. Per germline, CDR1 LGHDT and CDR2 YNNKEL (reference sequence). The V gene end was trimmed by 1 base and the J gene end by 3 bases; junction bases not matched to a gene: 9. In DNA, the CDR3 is TGTGCCAGCAGCCAAGGTCTCCGACTAGCGGGATTAACAGATACGCAGTATTTT. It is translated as CASSQGLRLAGLTDTQYF.

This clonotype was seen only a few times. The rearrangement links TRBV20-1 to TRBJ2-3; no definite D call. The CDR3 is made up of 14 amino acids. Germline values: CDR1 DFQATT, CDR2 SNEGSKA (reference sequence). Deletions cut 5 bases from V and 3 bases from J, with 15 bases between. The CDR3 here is CSAPPGTKTDTQYF. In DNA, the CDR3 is TGCAGTGCTCCCCCCGGTACTAAAACAGATACGCAGTATTTT.

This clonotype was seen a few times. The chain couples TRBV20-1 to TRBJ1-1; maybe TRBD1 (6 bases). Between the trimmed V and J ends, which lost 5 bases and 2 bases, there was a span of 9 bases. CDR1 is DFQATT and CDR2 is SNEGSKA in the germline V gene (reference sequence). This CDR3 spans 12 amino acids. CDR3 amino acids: CSALTGNTEAFF. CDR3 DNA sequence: TGCAGTGCTTTGACAGGAAACACTGAAGCTTTCTTT.

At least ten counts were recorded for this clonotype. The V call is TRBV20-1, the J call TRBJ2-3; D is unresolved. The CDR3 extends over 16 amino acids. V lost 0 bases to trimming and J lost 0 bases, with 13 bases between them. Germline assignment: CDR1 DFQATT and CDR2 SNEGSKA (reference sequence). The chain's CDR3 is CSARDRRRSSTDTQYF. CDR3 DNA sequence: TGCAGTGCTAGAGATCGGCGCAGATCTAGCACAGATACGCAGTATTTT.